Given below is one T cell receptor (beta chain) in context. The antigen remains undetermined. This sample stems from a study of blood T cells in healthy people across ages. Study information: For every two T cells, template switching captured about one barcoded beta molecule.

A second PCR of about 7 to 11 cycles used a sample-barcoded 5' primer and a J-beta primer mix. TCRdb passed the 5' RACE reads through MiXCR, listing each CDR3 protein once. The table shows roughly 1,800,000 distinct CDR3 sequences, with roughly 52% occurring only once. Study-level results: Strong correlation existed between TCR beta diversity and naive T cell percentage.

The receptor's source is a woman aged 40 to 50 in good health. Material: blood.

Here the CDR3 DNA reads TGTGCCAGCAGGAGTAGCGGGTTTTACACAGATACGCAGTATTTT. It translates to CASRSSGFYTDTQYF. This chain uses TRBV7-3 with TRBJ2-3; 7 bases map to TRBD2. CDR1 and CDR2 (germline): SGHTA, FQGTGA. The CDR3 has 15 residues. The trim removed 6 bases at V and 2 bases at J, leaving 8 bases unmatched. Variable domain in full (rest from reference TRBV7-3 and TRBJ2-3): GAGVSQTPSNKVTEKGKYVELRCDPISGHTALYWYRQSLGQGPEFLIYFQGTGAADDSGLPNDRFFAVRPEGSVSTLKIQRTERGDSAVYLCASRSSGFYTDTQYFGPGTRLTVL.